The 7 T cell receptor beta chains below all came from one sample that was sequenced in a study of blood T cell repertoires in COVID-19. Measured with immunoSEQ multiplex PCR; TCRdb has only the in-frame clones, and not every one. The sample yields around 290,000 clones, about 88% seen once. Sequences were obtained from peripheral blood. These receptors were taken from a woman between 70 and 85 years old with COVID-19, enrolled during active disease.

The gene calls are TRBV19 and TRBJ2-3, with D tentatively TRBD2 (5 bases). The germline CDR1 and CDR2 sequences are LNHDA and SQIVND (reference sequence). The CDR3 totals 18 residues. V dropped 5 bases and J dropped 2 bases, with 23 bases sitting between them. The CDR3 spells CASSPHPGRGRSTDTQYF. DNA for the CDR3: TGTGCCAGTAGTCCCCACCCCGGCCGCGGGCGGTCCACAGATACGCAGTATTTT. Full variable domain (remainder filled in from reference TRBV19 and TRBJ2-3): DGGITQSPKYLFRKEGQNVTLSCEQNLNHDAMYWYRQDPGQGLRLIYYSQIVNDFQKGDIAEGYSVSREKKESFPLTVTSAQKNPTAFYLCASSPHPGRGRSTDTQYFGPGTRLTVL.

This chain connects TRBV28 to TRBJ1-3; 8 bases fit TRBD1. Germline V gives CDR1 MDHEN, CDR2 SYDVKM. V dropped 6 bases and J dropped 0; count of bases not matched to a gene: 7. The CDR3 covers 16 residues. The CDR3 is CASRSGQGFSGNTIYF. As DNA, the CDR3 is TGTGCCAGCAGGTCCGGACAGGGTTTCTCTGGAAACACCATATATTTT. The full variable domain, its missing parts supplied by reference TRBV28 and TRBJ1-3, is DVKVTQSSRYLVKRTGEKVFLECVQDMDHENMFWYRQDPGLGLRLIYFSYDVKMKEKGDIPEGYSVSREKKERFSLILESASTNQTSMYLCASRSGQGFSGNTIYFGEGSWLTVV.

The count of this clone is one. The chain carries TRBV19 and TRBJ2-6; tentatively, D is TRBD2 (5 bases). V lost 2 bases to trimming and J lost 0 bases, with 8 bases between them. CDR3 length: 16 amino acids. Germline values: CDR1 LNHDA, CDR2 SQIVND (reference sequence). The CDR3 DNA sequence: TGTGCCAGTAGTATAAATGCGGGCTCTGGGGCCAACGTCCTGACTTTC. Translation gives CASSINAGSGANVLTF.

The genes are TRBV5-1 and TRBJ1-4; the D is unclear. Per germline, CDR1 SGHRS and CDR2 YFSETQ. V was trimmed by 1 base and J by 8 bases, leaving 9 bases between them. CDR3 length: 13 amino acids. CDR3 nucleotides: TGCGCCAGCAGCTTGAGTCCTCTAGAAAAACTGTTTTTT. This translates into CASSLSPLEKLFF.

V and J are TRBV30 and TRBJ1-3; possible D gene TRBD1, 6 bases. The CDR3 has 13 residues. Trimming removed 3 bases at V and 13 bases at J, with 19 bases between. The germline CDR1 and CDR2 sequences are GTSNPN and SVGIG (reference sequence). The CDR3 is CAWRSSGRGGIYF. As DNA, the CDR3 is TGTGCCTGGAGATCATCCGGGAGGGGGGGGATATATTTT. Complete variable domain (other parts from reference TRBV30 and TRBJ1-3): SQTIHQWPATLVQPVGSPLSLECTVEGTSNPNLYWYRQAAGRGLQLLFYSVGIGQISSEVPQNLSASRPQDRQFILSSKKLLLSDSGFYLCAWRSSGRGGIYFGEGSWLTVV.

Comments on this clone: Its ends do not fully match the called genes, so a read error is possible. This chain joins TRBV7-2 and TRBJ2-5, with 8 bases that match TRBD2. CDR1 and CDR2 (germline): SGHTA, FQGNSA. The CDR3 is 14 amino acids. CDR3 DNA: TGTGCCAGCGGCTTGCGGGGGGCCCAAGAGACCCAGTACTTC. It translates to CASGLRGAQETQYF.

V is TRBV7-9 and J is TRBJ2-2; 7 positions match TRBD1. In germline, CDR1 is SEHNR, CDR2 FQNEAQ (reference sequence). The CDR3 is 15 residues long. The V and J ends lost 2 bases and 5 bases, in that order; junction bases with no gene match: 5. CDR3 sequence: CASSLKQGRTGELFF. The CDR3 DNA follows: TGTGCCAGCAGCTTAAAACAGGGGAGAACCGGGGAGCTGTTTTTT.